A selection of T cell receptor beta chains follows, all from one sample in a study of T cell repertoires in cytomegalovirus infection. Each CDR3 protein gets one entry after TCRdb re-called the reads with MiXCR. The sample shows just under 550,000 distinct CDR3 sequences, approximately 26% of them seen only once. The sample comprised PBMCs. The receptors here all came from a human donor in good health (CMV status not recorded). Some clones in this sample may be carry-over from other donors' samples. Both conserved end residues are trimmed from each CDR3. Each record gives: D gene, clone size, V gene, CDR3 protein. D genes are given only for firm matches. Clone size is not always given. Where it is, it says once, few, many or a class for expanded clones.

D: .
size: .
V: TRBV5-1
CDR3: ASSYGSENNEQF

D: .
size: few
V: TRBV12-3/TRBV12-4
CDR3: ASSLALGKTEAF

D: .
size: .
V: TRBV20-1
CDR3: SAIVENWSYEQY

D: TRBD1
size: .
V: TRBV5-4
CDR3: ASSQQGVREAF

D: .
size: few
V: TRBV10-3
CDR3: ALSPEGTDTQY

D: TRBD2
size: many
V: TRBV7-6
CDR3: ASSLGTSGMDGELF

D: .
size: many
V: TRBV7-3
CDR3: ASSLTPTSGANVLT

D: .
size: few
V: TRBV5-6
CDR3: ASSLTLSPSYNEQF

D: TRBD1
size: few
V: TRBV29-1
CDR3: SVETGTNTEAF

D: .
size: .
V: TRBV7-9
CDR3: ASSFVAETQY

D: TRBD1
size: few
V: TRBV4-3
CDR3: ASSQDGGRGNSPLH

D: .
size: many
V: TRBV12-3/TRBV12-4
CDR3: ASTARALSGNTIY

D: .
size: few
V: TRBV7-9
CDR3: ASNPSGTQNNEQF

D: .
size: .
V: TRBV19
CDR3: ASLSRYDQETQY

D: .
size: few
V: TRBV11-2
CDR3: ASSLDPGVAYNEQF

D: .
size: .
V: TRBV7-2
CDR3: ASSNKVGGSYNEQF

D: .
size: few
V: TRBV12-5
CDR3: ASGQPGQVNEQF

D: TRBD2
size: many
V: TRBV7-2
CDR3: ASSASGSLYNEQF

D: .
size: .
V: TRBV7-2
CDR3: ASSFRADRTQY

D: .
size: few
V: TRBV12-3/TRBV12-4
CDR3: ASSPLGGDVGGYT

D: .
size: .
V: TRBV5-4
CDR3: ASSLGFPSQETQY

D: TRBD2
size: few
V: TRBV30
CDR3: AWRGLAGVSRETQY

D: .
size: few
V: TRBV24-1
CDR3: ATSVDKNYGYT

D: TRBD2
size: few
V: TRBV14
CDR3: ASSQGLVLAGAVGETQY

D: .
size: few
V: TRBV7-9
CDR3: ASSSNSGQYTDTQY

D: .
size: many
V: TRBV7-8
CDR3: ASSLAVTPDSSLRI

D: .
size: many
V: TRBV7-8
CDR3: ASSLARDTLNTEAF

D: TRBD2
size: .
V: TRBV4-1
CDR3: ASARASGKNIQY

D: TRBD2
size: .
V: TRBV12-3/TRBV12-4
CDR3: ASSPEGGTSGRMWETQY

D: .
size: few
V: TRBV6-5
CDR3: ASSYSAPGNIQY

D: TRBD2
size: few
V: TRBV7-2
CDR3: ASSGSGRAIETQY

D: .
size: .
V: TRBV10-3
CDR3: AIRVDTEAF

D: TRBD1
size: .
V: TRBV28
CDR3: ASKGGQQLGNEKLF

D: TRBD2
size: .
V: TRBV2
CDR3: ASSERVGGRDEQF

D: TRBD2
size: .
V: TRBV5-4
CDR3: ASSLDWTSGDTQY

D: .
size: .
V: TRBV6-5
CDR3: ASTKTSGSGNTIY

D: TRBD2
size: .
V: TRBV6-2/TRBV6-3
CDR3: ASSYLLGAPTHGLAGVETQY

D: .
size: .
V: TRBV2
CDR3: ASTREYQETQY

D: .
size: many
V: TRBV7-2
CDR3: ASSWGMNTEAF

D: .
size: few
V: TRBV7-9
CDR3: ASSFDRSATNEKLF

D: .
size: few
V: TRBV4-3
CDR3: ASSQDRTYNEQF

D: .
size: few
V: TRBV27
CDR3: ASSFEEGQPQH

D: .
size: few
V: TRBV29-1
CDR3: SVAQDGGVGAEAF

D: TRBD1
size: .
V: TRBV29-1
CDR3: SVDLGDRGLRYGYT

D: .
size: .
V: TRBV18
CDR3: ASSRRSSNYGYT

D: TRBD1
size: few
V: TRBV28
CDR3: ASSVDRGRYGYT

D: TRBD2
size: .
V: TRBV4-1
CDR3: ASSPIAGRPNEQF

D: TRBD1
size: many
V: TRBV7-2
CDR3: ASSPPRRGPSTDTQY

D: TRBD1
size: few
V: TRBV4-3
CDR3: ASSQEDRGPYNEQF

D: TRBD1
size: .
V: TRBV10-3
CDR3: AISEGSTGFNSPLH

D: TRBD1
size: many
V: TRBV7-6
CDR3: ASSTGTVNYGYT

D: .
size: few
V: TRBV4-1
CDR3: ASSQASANTEAF

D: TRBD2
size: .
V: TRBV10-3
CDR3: AISESGSGTGELF

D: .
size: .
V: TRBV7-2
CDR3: ASSLGLGAGELF

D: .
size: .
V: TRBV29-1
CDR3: SVGTHSYEQY

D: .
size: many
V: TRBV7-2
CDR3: ASSLAPGYEQY

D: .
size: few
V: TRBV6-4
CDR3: ASSDSGGTGPFGANVLT

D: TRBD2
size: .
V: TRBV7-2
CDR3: ASSSGLAGETDTQY